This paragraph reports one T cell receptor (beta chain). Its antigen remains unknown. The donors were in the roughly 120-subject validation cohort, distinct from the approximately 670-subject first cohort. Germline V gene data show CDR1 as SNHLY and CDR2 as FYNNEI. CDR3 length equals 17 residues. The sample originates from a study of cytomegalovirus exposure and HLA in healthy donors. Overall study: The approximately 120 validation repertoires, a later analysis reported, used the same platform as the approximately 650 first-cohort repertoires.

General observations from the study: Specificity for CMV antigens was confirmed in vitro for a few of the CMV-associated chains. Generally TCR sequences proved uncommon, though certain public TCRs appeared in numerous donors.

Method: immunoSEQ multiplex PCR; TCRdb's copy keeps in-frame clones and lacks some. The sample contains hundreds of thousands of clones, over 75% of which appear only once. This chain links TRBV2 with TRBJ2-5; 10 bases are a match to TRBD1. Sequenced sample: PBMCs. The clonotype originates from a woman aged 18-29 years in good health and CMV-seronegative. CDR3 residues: CAIHFAKTGGTSGTQYF. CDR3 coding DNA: TGTGCAATTCATTTTGCCAAGACAGGGGGCACATCGGGGACCCAGTACTTC.